Given below is one TCR beta chain in context. What this receptor recognizes is not known. No much larger clone is present one base from it, and per-base qualities are unavailable. This entry is derived from a study of T cell clones after liver transplantation (dated by TCRdb to the late 2010s). Concerning the study at large: The samples were obtained from ITN030ST, a randomized trial that attempted immunosuppression withdrawal within 2 years after liver transplantation. After a pre-transplant mixed lymphocyte reaction, TCRbeta sequencing was used to pinpoint donor-reactive T cell clones, which were subsequently tracked in post-transplant blood. Third party-reactive TCRbeta sequences were also identified from pre-transplant MLRs to serve as an antigen-independent comparator for donor-reactive sequences. Three of the eight recipients were HCV-positive; the others were transplanted for non-autoimmune, non-viral indications. The subjects received no induction therapy and were kept on standard immunosuppression until randomization at 12-24 months post-transplant. Tolerance was defined as complete immunosuppression withdrawal for at least one year with no rise in liver enzymes beyond twice the upper limit of normal. Blood samples were collected pre-transplant, pre-randomization before withdrawal, and post-randomization after either full withdrawal or failed withdrawal. The study cohort included 8 liver transplant recipients, of whom 3 were classified as tolerant and 5 as non-tolerant. Findings and caveats that apply to the study as a whole: Once repertoire turnover was taken into account, donor-reactive detection showed a significant reduction for CD4 in 7 of 8 subjects and for CD8 in 8 of 8. The conclusions were preliminary, being limited by small, heterogeneous patient numbers and by non-standardized post-transplant time points. Circulating donor-reactive CD4 TCRbeta sequences fell significantly post-transplant in 5 of 8 subjects, irrespective of tolerance or HCV status. Low numbers of available donor cells limited the measurable donor-reactive repertoire in two subjects. Donor-reactive sequences declined more than third party-reactive ones, suggesting partial antigen-specific deletion unrelated to withdrawal success. Without allograft tissue specimens, donor-reactive T cells may have migrated into the graft rather than being deleted.

Frozen genomic DNA underwent high-throughput TCRbeta CDR3 sequencing by immunoSEQ, including PCR amplification, mapping, bias correction and internal controls. Per the authors' processing: Only productive rearrangements were retained, with each unique TCRbeta sequence defined by its CDR3 nucleotide sequence together with its V and J gene. A sequence counted as donor-reactive only if the sequence showed at least 5-fold expansion in CFSE-low cells compared with unstimulated pre-transplant cells and had a frequency of at least 0.01%. To ensure at least 90% detection power, minimum frequency thresholds were set for each subject based on that subject's lowest-template unstimulated sample. Jensen-Shannon divergence between the top 1000 TCRbeta sequences post- versus pre-transplant served as the measure of repertoire turnover. Two-sided Fisher's exact tests were used to test for changes in how often donor-reactive sequences were detected. TCRdb mirrors the immuneACCESS table, restricted to in-frame sequences. Some clones are absent from its copies; in checked studies, under half trace to an unresolved V gene, and the reason for the others is unknown. D and trimming come from the DNA, and the V and J calls and clone size come from that table. This sample holds around 77,000 clones; about four fifths were observed only once. Of the sample, 0.79% falls within the top ten clones.

Thawed unstimulated PBMCs were stained for CD3, CD4 and CD8 and FACS-sorted into CD3+CD4+ and CD3+CD8+ populations. Each of the 8 studied subjects was randomized to immunosuppression withdrawal. The Qiagen DNeasy Blood and Tissue Kit was used to isolate genomic DNA. The germline V gene gives CDR1 as SGHTA and CDR2 as FQGNSA. V is shortened by 1 base, J by 0 bases, and the region joining them spans 7 bases. The CDR3 covers 15 residues, taking in both the cysteine and the phenylalanine. Just the 45-base CDR3 DNA is kept, in frame starting at base 1. Sequences were derived from CD4+ T cells from blood, sampled 12 months after liver transplant. This sequence was found in a human patient who received a liver transplant. Some T cells seen after a transplant may have their origin in the graft donor. Recombination connected TRBV7-2 to TRBJ2-1; the D gene is unclear. CDR3 protein: CASSLDPSSYNEQFF. The DNA sequence is given as TGTGCCAGCAGCTTAGATCCGAGCTCCTACAATGAGCAGTTCTTC.